Below, one T cell receptor (beta chain) is given with its context. What it binds is unknown. The data were taken from a study of OX40 agonist ivuxolimab in advanced cancers. Study results and limitations: CD4+ and CD8+ blood T cells expanded clonally by week 6 at 0.1 to 3.0 mg/kg.

V shed 8 bases and J shed 3 bases, with 17 bases lying between them. Germline CDR1 and CDR2: MNHEY and SMNVEV (reference sequence). The CDR3 spans 14 residues. Autoimmune disease history or systemic immunosuppression was exclusionary. This table comes from immunoSEQ multiplex PCR, and its TCRdb copy is limited to in-frame clones, with some not included. The sample includes around 100,000 clones, 89% of them seen just once. The chain combines TRBV27 with TRBJ2-7; the D gene is possibly TRBD1 (7 bases). The clonotype comes from an adult with an advanced solid tumor such as melanoma, head and neck, liver or kidney cancer. This sample comprised CD4+ or CD8+ T cells sorted from blood, obtained in a trial of the OX40 agonist ivuxolimab. CDR3 DNA: TGTGCCAGCGGAGGGGGCCTAGGGGGCTACGAGCAGTACTTC. It yields the protein CASGGGLGGYEQYF.